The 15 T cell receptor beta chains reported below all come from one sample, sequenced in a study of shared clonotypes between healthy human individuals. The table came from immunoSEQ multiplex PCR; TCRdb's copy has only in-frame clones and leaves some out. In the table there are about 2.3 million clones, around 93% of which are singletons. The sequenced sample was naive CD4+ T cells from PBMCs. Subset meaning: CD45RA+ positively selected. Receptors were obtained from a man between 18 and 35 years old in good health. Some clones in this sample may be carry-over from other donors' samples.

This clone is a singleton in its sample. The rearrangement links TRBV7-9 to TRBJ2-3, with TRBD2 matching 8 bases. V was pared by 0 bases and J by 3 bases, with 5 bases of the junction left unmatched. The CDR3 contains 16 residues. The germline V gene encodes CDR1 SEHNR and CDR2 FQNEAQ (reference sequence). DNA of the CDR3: TGTGCCAGCAGCTTAGCGTGGCGGGAGGAGACAGATACGCAGTATTTT. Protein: CASSLAWREETDTQYF. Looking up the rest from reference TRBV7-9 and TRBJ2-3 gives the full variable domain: DTGVSQNPRHKITKRGQNVTFRCDPISEHNRLYWYRQTLGQGPEFLTYFQNEAQLEKSRLLSDRFSAERPKGSFSTLEIQRTEQGDSAMYLCASSLAWREETDTQYFGPGTRLTVL.

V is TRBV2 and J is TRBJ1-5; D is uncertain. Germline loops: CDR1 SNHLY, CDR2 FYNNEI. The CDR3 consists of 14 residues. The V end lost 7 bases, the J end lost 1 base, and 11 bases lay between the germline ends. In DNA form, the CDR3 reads TGTGCCAGCACCGTGGACTGGAGCAATCAGCCCCAGCATTTT. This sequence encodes CASTVDWSNQPQHF.

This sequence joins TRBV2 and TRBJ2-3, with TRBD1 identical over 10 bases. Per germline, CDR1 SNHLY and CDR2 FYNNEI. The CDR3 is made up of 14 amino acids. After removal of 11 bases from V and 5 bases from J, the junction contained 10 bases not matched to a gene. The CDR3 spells CAGHRDRGGDTQYF. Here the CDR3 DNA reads TGTGCCGGGCACCGGGACAGGGGTGGAGATACGCAGTATTTT.

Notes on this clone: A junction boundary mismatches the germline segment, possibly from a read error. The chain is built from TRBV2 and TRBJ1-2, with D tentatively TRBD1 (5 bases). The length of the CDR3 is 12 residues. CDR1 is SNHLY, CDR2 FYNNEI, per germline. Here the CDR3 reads CASCDRPNGYTF. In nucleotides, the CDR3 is TGTGCCAGCTGTGACAGACCGAATGGCTACACCTTC.

The CDR3 loop reads CASSRDGSYEQYF. The CDR3 nucleotides are TGTGCCAGCAGTAGGGACGGATCCTACGAGCAGTACTTC. The J gene is TRBJ2-7, the V gene TRBV28; D tentatively fits TRBD1 or TRBD2 (5 bases each). Deletions cut 5 bases from V and 1 base from J, with 9 bases between. There are 13 residues in the CDR3. Germline-derived CDR1 and CDR2 are MDHEN and SYDVKM.

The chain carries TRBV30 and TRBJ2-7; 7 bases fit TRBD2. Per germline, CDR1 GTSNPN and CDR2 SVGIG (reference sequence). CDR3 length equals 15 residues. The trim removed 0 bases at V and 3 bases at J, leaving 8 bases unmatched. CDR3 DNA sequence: TGTGCCTGGAGTGTAGGCGGGAGCGAGGGCTACGAGCAGTACTTC. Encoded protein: CAWSVGGSEGYEQYF.

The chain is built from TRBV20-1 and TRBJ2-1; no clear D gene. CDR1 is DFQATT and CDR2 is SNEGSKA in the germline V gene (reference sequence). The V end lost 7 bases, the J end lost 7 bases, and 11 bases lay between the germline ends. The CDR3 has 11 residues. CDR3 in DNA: TGCAGTGAAGGGCTCAAGAATGAGCAGTTCTTC. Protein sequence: CSEGLKNEQFF.

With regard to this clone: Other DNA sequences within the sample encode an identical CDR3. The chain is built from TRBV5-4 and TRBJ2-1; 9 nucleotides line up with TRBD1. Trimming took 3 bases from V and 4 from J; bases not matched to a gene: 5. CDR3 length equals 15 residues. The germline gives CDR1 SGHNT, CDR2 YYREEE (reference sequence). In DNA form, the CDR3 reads TGTGCCAGCAGCTCCCGACAGGGGGGGTACAATGAGCAGTTCTTC. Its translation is CASSSRQGGYNEQFF.

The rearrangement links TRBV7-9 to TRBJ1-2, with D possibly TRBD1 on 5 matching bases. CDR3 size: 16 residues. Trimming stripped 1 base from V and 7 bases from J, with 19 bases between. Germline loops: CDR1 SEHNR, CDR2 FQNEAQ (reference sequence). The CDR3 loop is CASSLDRFLGGSGYTF. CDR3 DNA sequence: TGTGCCAGCAGCTTAGATCGCTTTCTCGGGGGTAGTGGCTACACCTTC.

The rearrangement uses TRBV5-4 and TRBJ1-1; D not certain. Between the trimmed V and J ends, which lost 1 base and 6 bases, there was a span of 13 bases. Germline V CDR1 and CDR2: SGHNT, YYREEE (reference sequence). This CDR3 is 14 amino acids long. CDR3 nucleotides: TGTGCCAGCAGCTTGAGACGCCAAGGGTCTGAAGCTTTCTTT. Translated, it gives CASSLRRQGSEAFF. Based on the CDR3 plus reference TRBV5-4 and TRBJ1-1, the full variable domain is ETGVTQSPTHLIKTRGQQVTLRCSSQSGHNTVSWYQQALGQGPQFIFQYYREEENGRGNFPPRFSGLQFPNYSSELNVNALELDDSALYLCASSLRRQGSEAFFGQGTRLTVV.

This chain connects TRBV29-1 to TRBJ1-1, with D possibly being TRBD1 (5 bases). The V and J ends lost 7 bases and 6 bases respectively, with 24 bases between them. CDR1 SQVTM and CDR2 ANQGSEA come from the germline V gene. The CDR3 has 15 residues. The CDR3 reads CSARPSEGSFAEAFF. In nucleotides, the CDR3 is TGCAGCGCCCGTCCCTCCGAGGGGTCGTTCGCTGAAGCTTTCTTT.

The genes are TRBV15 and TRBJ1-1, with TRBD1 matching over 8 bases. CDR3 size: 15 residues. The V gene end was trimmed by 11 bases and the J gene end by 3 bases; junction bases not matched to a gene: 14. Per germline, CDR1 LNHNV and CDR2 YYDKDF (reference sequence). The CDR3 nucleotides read TGTGCCTCGGGGCCAGGGGGCGGGTGGGACACTGAAGCTTTCTTT. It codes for CASGPGGGWDTEAFF.

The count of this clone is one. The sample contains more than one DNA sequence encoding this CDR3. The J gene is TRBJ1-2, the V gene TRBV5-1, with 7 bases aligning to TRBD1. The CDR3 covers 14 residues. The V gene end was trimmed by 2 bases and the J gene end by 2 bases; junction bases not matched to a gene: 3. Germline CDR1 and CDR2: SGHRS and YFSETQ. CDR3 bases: TGCGCCAGCAGCTTAACGGACAGGAACTATGGCTACACCTTC. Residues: CASSLTDRNYGYTF.

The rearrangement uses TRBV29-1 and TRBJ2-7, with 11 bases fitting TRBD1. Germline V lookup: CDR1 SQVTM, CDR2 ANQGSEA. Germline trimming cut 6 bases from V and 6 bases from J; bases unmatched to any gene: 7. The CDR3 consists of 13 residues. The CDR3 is CSVGQGAPGEQYF. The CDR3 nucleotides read TGCAGCGTCGGACAGGGGGCGCCCGGCGAGCAGTACTTC.

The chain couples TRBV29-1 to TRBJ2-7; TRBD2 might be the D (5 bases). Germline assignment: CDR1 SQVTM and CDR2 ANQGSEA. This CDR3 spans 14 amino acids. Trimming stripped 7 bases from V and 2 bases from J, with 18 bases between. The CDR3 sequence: CSAREGPTAYEQYF. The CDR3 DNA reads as TGCAGCGCCCGTGAGGGCCCTACCGCCTACGAGCAGTACTTC.